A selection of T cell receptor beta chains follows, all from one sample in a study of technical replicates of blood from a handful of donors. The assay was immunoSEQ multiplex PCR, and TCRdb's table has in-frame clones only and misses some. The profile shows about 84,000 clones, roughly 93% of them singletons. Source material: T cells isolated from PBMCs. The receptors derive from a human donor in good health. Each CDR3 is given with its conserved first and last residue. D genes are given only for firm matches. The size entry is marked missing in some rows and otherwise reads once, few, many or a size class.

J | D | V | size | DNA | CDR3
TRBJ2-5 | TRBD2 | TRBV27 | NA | TGTGCCAGCAGTTTATTCACCGGGACTAGCGGGATCTTGGAGACCCAGTACTTC | CASSLFTGTSGILETQYF
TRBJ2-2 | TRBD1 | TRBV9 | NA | TGTGCCAGCAGAGACGACAGGGGTACGAACACCGGGGAGCTGTTTTTT | CASRDDRGTNTGELFF
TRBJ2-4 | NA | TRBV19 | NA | TGTGCCAGTAGTATAGATCTGGCGTTCTACAGCCTGAACATTCAGTACTTC | CASSIDLAFYSLNIQYF
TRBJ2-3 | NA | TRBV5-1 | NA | TGCGCCAGCAGCTTGGGACAGGCTCCAGATACGCAGTATTTT | CASSLGQAPDTQYF
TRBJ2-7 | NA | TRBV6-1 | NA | TGTGCCAGCAGTGACCTAAAGGGGATGCTGCTATCTTCCTACGAGCAGTACTTC | CASSDLKGMLLSSYEQYF
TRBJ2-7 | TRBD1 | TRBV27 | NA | TGTGCCAGCAGTTGGTCCCTGGGGACAGAGTCCTACGAGCAGTACTTC | CASSWSLGTESYEQYF
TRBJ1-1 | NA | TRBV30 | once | TGTGCCTGGAGTGTACCCGGCGGCCGGAACACTGAAGCTTTCTTT | CAWSVPGGRNTEAFF
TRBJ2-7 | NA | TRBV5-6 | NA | TGTGCCAGCAGCCCGCGATTGGGCAGCATCAGCGAGCAGTACTTC | CASSPRLGSISEQYF
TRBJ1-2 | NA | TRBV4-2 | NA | TGTGCCAGCAGCCAATCGGGACATTCCTCCTATGGCTACACCTTC | CASSQSGHSSYGYTF
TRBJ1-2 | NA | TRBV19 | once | TGTGCCAGTAGTATCCGACAGGAAGCAGATGGCTACACCTTC | CASSIRQEADGYTF
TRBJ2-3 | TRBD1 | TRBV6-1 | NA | TGTGCCAGCAGCACCGGACAGGGGGAAACAGATACGCAGTATTTT | CASSTGQGETDTQYF
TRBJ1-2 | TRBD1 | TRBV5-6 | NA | TGTGCCAGCAGCTTGGTTTGGCAGGGGGAAGGGACGGATGGCTACACCTTC | CASSLVWQGEGTDGYTF
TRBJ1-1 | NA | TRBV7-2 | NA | TGTGCCAGCAGGCAACAGGGAACCAAAGGGACTGAAGCTTTCTTT | CASRQQGTKGTEAFF
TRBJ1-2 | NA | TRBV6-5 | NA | TGTGCCAGCAGTCCTCCAGGGCGAGGCTACACCTTC | CASSPPGRGYTF
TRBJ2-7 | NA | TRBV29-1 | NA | TGCAGCGTGGAGACAGGAAAGCACGAGCAGTACTTC | CSVETGKHEQYF
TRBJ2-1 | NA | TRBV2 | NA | TGTGCCAGCAGTGGAAAGGGGGTCTCCTACAATGAGCAGTTCTTC | CASSGKGVSYNEQFF
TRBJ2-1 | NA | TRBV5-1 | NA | TGCGCCAGCAGCTTGGTCGCGGGCCAATACAATGAGCAGTTCTTC | CASSLVAGQYNEQFF